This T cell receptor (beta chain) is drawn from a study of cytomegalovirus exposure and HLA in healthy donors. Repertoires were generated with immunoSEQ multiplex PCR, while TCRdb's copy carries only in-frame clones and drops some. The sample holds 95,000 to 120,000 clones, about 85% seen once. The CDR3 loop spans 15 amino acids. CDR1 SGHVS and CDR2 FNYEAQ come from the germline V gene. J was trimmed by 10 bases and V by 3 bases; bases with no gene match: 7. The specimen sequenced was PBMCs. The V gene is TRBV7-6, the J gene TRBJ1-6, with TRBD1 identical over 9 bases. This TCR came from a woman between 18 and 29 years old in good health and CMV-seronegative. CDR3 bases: TGTGCCAGCAGCTTGTCGACAGGGGGATCCTCACCCCTCCACTTT. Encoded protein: CASSLSTGGSSPLHF.